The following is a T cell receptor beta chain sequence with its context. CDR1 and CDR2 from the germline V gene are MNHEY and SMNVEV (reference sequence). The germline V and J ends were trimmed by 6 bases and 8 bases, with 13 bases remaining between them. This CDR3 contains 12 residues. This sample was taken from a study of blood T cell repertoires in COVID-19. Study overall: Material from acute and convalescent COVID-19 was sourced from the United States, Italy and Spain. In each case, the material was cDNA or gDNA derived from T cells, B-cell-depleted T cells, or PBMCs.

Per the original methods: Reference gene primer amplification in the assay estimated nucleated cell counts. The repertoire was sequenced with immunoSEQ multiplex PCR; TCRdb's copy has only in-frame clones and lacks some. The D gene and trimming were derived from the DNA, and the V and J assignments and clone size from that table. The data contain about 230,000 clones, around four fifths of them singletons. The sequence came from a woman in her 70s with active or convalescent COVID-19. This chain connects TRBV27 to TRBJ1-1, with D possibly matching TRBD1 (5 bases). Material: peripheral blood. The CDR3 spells CASSYEGREAFF. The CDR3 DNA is TGTGCCAGCAGCTATGAGGGGAGGGAAGCTTTCTTT.